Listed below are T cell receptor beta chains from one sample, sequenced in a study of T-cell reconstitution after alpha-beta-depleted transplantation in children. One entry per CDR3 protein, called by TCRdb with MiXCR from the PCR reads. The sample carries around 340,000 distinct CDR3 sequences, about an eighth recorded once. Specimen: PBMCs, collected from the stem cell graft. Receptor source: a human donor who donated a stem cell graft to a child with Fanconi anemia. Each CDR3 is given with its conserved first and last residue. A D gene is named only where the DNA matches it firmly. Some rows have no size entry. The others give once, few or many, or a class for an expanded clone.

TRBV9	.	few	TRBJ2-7	CASSALPGAGYEQYF	TGTGCCAGCAGCGCACTCCCGGGGGCTGGGTACGAGCAGTACTTC
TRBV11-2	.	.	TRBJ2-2	CASTLEPTVPGELFF	TGTGCCAGCACTCTCGAGCCGACAGTCCCTGGGGAGCTGTTTTTT
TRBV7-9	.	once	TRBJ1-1	CASSWAWGNEAFF	TGTGCCAGCAGCTGGGCCTGGGGTAATGAAGCTTTCTTT
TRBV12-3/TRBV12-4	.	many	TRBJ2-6	CASSGTGLGANVLTF	TGTGCCAGCAGTGGAACAGGGTTAGGGGCCAACGTCCTGACTTTC
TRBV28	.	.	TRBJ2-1	CASDGGSYNGQFF	TGTGCCAGCGACGGGGGTTCCTACAATGGGCAGTTCTTC
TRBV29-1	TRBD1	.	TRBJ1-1	CSVPDRGGDTEAFF	TGCAGCGTACCCGACAGGGGCGGGGACACTGAAGCTTTCTTT
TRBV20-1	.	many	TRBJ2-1	CSAVLGGTAYNEQFF	TGCAGTGCCGTCCTCGGCGGGACTGCCTACAATGAGCAGTTCTTC
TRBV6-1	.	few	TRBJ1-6	CASTPGGRGPLHF	TGTGCCAGCACTCCCGGGGGAAGGGGGCCCCTCCACTTT
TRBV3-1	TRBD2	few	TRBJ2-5	CASSQSKLAGGPSPMVLQETQYF	TGTGCCAGCAGCCAATCTAAACTAGCGGGGGGGCCATCCCCTATGGTGCTCCAAGAGACCCAGTACTTC
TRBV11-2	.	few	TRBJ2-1	CASSSRTIREQFF	TGTGCCAGCAGCTCTCGGACTATACGTGAGCAGTTCTTC
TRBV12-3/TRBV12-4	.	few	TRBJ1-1	CASTFSDARNTEAFF	TGTGCCAGCACTTTTTCCGACGCGAGGAACACTGAAGCTTTCTTT
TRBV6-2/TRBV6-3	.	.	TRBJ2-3	CASSSRDPRGAQYF	TGTGCCAGCAGTTCTCGGGACCCCAGAGGGGCGCAGTATTTT
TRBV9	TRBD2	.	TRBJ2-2	CASSVATSGVAGELFF	TGTGCCAGCAGCGTAGCAACTAGCGGGGTTGCCGGGGAGCTGTTTTTT
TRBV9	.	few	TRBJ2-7	CASSVSGQTYEQYF	TGTGCCAGCAGCGTTTCAGGACAGACCTACGAGCAGTACTTC
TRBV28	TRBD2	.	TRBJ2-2	CASGSGWGTGELFF	TGTGCCAGCGGTAGCGGGTGGGGCACCGGGGAGCTGTTTTTT
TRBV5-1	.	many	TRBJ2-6	CASSTGTSGANVLTF	TGCGCCAGCAGCACTGGTACCTCTGGGGCCAACGTCCTGACTTTC
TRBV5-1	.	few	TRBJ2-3	CASSLEVTGYPDTQYF	TGCGCCAGCAGCTTGGAAGTGACAGGTTATCCAGATACGCAGTATTTT
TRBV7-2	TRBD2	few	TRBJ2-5	CASSLLAGGGKETQYF	TGTGCCAGCAGCTTACTAGCGGGGGGAGGAAAGGAGACCCAGTACTTC
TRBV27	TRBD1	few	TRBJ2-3	CASSLDRVRTDTQYF	TGTGCCAGCAGCCTCGACAGGGTCCGCACAGATACGCAGTATTTT
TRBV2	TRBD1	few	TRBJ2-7	CASSEQGQSYEQYF	TGTGCCAGCAGTGAACAGGGACAGTCCTACGAGCAGTACTTC
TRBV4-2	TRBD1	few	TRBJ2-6	CANSQERGQAPSGANVLTF	TGTGCCAACAGCCAGGAAAGGGGACAGGCTCCTTCCGGGGCCAACGTCCTGACTTTC
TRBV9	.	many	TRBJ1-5	CASSVATGPNQPQHF	TGTGCCAGCAGCGTAGCAACAGGCCCGAATCAGCCCCAGCATTTT
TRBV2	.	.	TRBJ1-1	CASEDRGRKKAFF	TGTGCCAGCGAGGATCGAGGGAGGAAAAAAGCTTTCTTT
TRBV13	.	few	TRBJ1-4	CASSLTALQGNEKLFF	TGTGCCAGCAGCCTCACAGCCTTGCAGGGTAATGAAAAACTGTTTTTT
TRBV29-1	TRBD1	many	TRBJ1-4	CSVNTGVTNEKLFF	TGCAGCGTGAATACAGGGGTTACTAATGAAAAACTGTTTTTT
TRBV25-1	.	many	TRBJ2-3	CASSSARTTDTQYF	TGTGCCAGTTCCTCCGCCCGTACCACAGATACGCAGTATTTT
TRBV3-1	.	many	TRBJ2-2	CASSQAGSGTGELFF	TGTGCCAGCAGCCAAGCCGGGAGTGGAACCGGGGAGCTGTTTTTT
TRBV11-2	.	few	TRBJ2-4	CASSLGRNTALAKNIQYF	TGTGCCAGCAGCTTGGGACGGAATACTGCTCTAGCCAAAAACATTCAGTACTTC
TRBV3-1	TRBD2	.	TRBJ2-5	CASSQGLAEQETQYF	TGTGCCAGCAGCCAAGGTCTAGCGGAACAAGAGACCCAGTACTTC
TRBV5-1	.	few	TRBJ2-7	CASSGQPLSYEQYF	TGCGCCAGCAGTGGACAGCCCCTCTCCTACGAGCAGTACTTC
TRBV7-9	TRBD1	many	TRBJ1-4	CASSLGQGRATNEKLFF	TGTGCCAGCAGTTTAGGACAGGGCCGAGCAACTAATGAAAAACTGTTTTTT
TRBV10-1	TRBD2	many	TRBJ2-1	CASSESIGRGGNNEQFF	TGCGCCAGCAGTGAGTCAATCGGGCGGGGGGGAAACAATGAGCAGTTCTTC
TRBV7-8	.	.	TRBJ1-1	CASSLVRSKPPTEAFF	TGTGCCAGCAGCTTAGTCAGGTCCAAGCCCCCCACTGAAGCTTTCTTT
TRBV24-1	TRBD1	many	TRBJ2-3	CATSDPDRTTSTDTQYF	TGTGCCACCAGTGATCCGGACAGGACGACTAGCACAGATACGCAGTATTTT
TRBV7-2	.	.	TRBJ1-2	CASSTAPLYGYTF	TGTGCCAGCAGCACGGCCCCCCTCTATGGCTACACCTTC
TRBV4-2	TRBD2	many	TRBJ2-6	CASSQDAGDYTGANVLTF	TGTGCCAGCAGCCAAGATGCCGGGGACTATACTGGGGCCAACGTCCTGACTTTC
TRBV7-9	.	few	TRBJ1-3	CASSFNRDGNTIYF	TGTGCCAGCAGCTTCAACAGGGATGGAAACACCATATATTTT
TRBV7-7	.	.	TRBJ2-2	CASSPDRYTGELFF	TGTGCTAGCAGCCCCGATAGATACACCGGGGAGCTGTTTTTT
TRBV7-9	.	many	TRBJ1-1	CASSLARPNTEAFF	TGTGCCAGCAGCTTAGCCCGCCCGAACACTGAAGCTTTCTTT
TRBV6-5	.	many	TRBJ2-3	CASSYGMASTDTQYF	TGTGCCAGCAGTTATGGCATGGCTAGCACAGATACGCAGTATTTT